A single sample is the source of the 17 T cell receptor beta chains below, sequenced in a study of CD8 T cells in Susac syndrome. RNA was extracted with the RNeasy kit, and a quantity of about 0.45 to 1 ug was reverse transcribed using random hexamers. TCRdb analysed the immunoSEQ multiplex PCR reads with MiXCR anew, one entry per CDR3 protein. The sample has some 160,000 distinct CDR3 sequences, around 94% seen once; the top ten hold 0.12%. The source material was CD4+ T cells from PBMCs. All receptors derive from a human donor with Susac syndrome.

This chain uses TRBV7-9 with TRBJ2-7; D call uncertain. CDR1 SEHNR and CDR2 FQNEAQ come from the germline V gene (reference sequence). V shed 5 bases and J shed 6 bases, with 17 bases lying between them. The CDR3 is 14 residues long. CDR3 in DNA: TGTGCCAGCAGCCTTAATCCGGTAAATGTCGAGCAGTACTTC. Translation gives CASSLNPVNVEQYF.

The V call is TRBV25-1, the J call TRBJ2-7; TRBD1 agrees at 7 bases. The trim removed 2 bases at V and 1 base at J, leaving 2 bases unmatched. CDR1 is MGHDK, CDR2 SYGVNS, per germline. This CDR3 has 14 amino acids. The CDR3: CASSETGESYEQYF. CDR3 in DNA: TGTGCCAGCAGTGAAACAGGGGAATCCTACGAGCAGTACTTC.

J is TRBJ2-2 and V is TRBV25-1, with TRBD1 matching 8 bases. The CDR3 runs 14 residues. Losses at the gene ends were 7 bases for V and 0 bases for J; bases not matched to a gene: 1. Germline V gene sequence: CDR1 MGHDK, CDR2 SYGVNS. The CDR3 loop is CASKDRANTGELFF. The CDR3 DNA is TGTGCCAGCAAGGACAGGGCGAACACCGGGGAGCTGTTTTTT.

The CDR3 loop reads CASSPREGPYEQYF. CDR3 nucleotides: TGTGCCAGCAGCCCTCGGGAGGGGCCCTACGAGCAGTACTTC. J is TRBJ2-7 and V is TRBV7-2; 8 nucleotides match TRBD2. V shed 5 bases, J shed 2 bases, and the junction held 5 bases outside the gene matches. The CDR3 runs 14 residues. Germline V CDR1 and CDR2: SGHTA, FQGNSA. The whole variable domain, remainder taken from reference TRBV7-2 and TRBJ2-7, is GAGVSQSPSNKVTEKGKDVELRCDPISGHTALYWYRQSLGQGLEFLIYFQGNSAPDKSGLPSDRFSAERTGGSVSTLTIQRTQQEDSAVYLCASSPREGPYEQYFGPGTRLTVT.

The rearrangement joins TRBV29-1 to TRBJ1-3; D may be TRBD1 (6 bases). CDR3 length: 15 residues. V lost 4 bases, J lost 1 base, and 14 bases lay in between. In germline, CDR1 is SQVTM, CDR2 ANQGSEA. The CDR3 reads CSVAQDSSSGNTIYF. The CDR3, as DNA: TGCAGCGTTGCCCAGGACAGTTCTTCTGGAAACACCATATATTTT.

The table lists this clonotype with a count of one. The gene calls are TRBV5-4 and TRBJ1-6, with D possibly matching TRBD1 (6 bases). The ends were cut back, 4 bases at V and 6 bases at J, with 11 bases in the middle. The CDR3 loop spans 14 amino acids. Germline loops: CDR1 SGHNT, CDR2 YYREEE (reference sequence). The CDR3 loop reads CASSPGQLNSPLHF. CDR3 in DNA: TGTGCCAGCAGCCCCGGACAGCTTAATTCACCCCTCCACTTT.

The V and J genes are TRBV29-1 and TRBJ1-2; maybe TRBD1 (5 bases). V lost 0 bases, J lost 6 bases, and 17 bases lay in between. The CDR3 is 15 residues long. Looked up from germline, CDR1 is SQVTM and CDR2 is ANQGSEA. CDR3 sequence: CSVEEGQLNKHGYTF. As DNA, the CDR3 is TGCAGCGTTGAAGAGGGGCAGCTAAACAAACATGGCTACACCTTC.

J is TRBJ1-5 and V is TRBV12-3 or TRBV12-4; TRBD1 aligns across 11 bases. This CDR3 region has 16 residues. The J segment lost 4 bases and the V segment lost 4 bases, leaving 6 bases of the junction unmatched. The CDR3 DNA reads as TGTGCCAGCAGTTCCGGACAGGGGGCGCGGAATCAGCCCCAGCATTTT. Its protein product is CASSSGQGARNQPQHF.

The chain joins TRBV12-3 or TRBV12-4 to TRBJ2-7; D not certain. The ends were cut back, 5 bases at V and 6 bases at J, with 14 bases in the middle. CDR3 length equals 13 residues. CDR3 DNA sequence: TGTGCCAGCAGTACGCACCAAACGGTCGAGCAGTACTTC. The encoded protein is CASSTHQTVEQYF.

The V and J genes are TRBV5-1 and TRBJ2-7; the D gene is possibly TRBD2 (6 bases). Germline V gives CDR1 SGHRS, CDR2 YFSETQ. The CDR3 is made up of 16 amino acids. V shed 0 bases and J shed 0 bases, with 13 bases lying between them. Written as DNA, the CDR3 is TGCGCCAGCAGCTTGGGGCCGGGCGGGGCCTCCTACGAGCAGTACTTC. It specifies CASSLGPGGASYEQYF. Full variable domain (outside the CDR3, taken from reference TRBV5-1 and TRBJ2-7): KAGVTQTPRYLIKTRGQQVTLSCSPISGHRSVSWYQQTPGQGLQFLFEYFSETQRNKGNFPGRFSGRQFSNSRSEMNVSTLELGDSALYLCASSLGPGGASYEQYFGPGTRLTVT.

V and J are TRBV29-1 and TRBJ1-1; tentative D call: TRBD1 (6 bases). Germline V gene sequence: CDR1 SQVTM, CDR2 ANQGSEA. The CDR3 spans 13 residues. V lost 5 bases and J lost 4, with 14 bases in between. The DNA for the CDR3 is TGCAGCGTTTCCAGGGGTGACAGCACTGAAGCTTTCTTT. Protein product: CSVSRGDSTEAFF. Looking up the rest from reference TRBV29-1 and TRBJ1-1 gives the full variable domain: SAVISQKPSRDICQRGTSLTIQCQVDSQVTMMFWYRQQPGQSLTLIATANQGSEATYESGFVIDKFPISRPNLTFSTLTVSNMSPEDSSIYLCSVSRGDSTEAFFGQGTRLTVV.

V usage is TRBV15 and J usage is TRBJ2-6; a weak D match, TRBD1 (6 bases). Trimming took 2 bases from V and 2 from J, leaving 7 bases between them. CDR3 length: 15 residues. Germline lookup yields CDR1 LNHNV and CDR2 YYDKDF (reference sequence). CDR3 DNA: TGTGCCACCAGCAGAAGGGGGACTGGGGCCAACGTCCTGACTTTC. This gives the protein CATSRRGTGANVLTF.

The genes are TRBV12-3 or TRBV12-4 and TRBJ2-3, with D hard to call. V was shortened by 2 bases and J by 4 bases, with 7 bases between the two germline ends. The CDR3 loop spans 13 amino acids. CDR3 DNA: TGTGCCAGCAGTTTAACTTTCCCAGATACGCAGTATTTT. This translates into CASSLTFPDTQYF.

The table lists this clonotype with a count of one. The chain recombines TRBV2 with TRBJ2-3; the D gene could be TRBD1 or TRBD2 (5 bases each). Germline CDR1 and CDR2: SNHLY and FYNNEI. Trimming cost V 7 bases and J 0 bases, with 11 bases left between them. CDR3 length: 14 amino acids. CDR3 region: CASTPGRSTDTQYF. CDR3 DNA: TGTGCCAGCACTCCGGGACGCAGCACAGATACGCAGTATTTT.

The rearrangement uses TRBV12-3 or TRBV12-4 and TRBJ2-7, with D possibly matching TRBD1 (6 bases). Trimming left V 6 bases short and J 2 bases short, with 14 bases between. This CDR3 region has 14 residues. This CDR3 reads CASSWSPGAYEQYF. The CDR3 coding sequence is TGTGCCAGCAGCTGGTCCCCAGGGGCCTACGAGCAGTACTTC.

V and J are TRBV5-1 and TRBJ2-1, with 8 bases fitting TRBD1. This CDR3 is 15 amino acids long. V lost 0 bases, J lost 3 bases, and 2 bases stayed unmatched. CDR1 is SGHRS and CDR2 is YFSETQ in the germline V gene. The chain's CDR3 is CASSLATGVYNEQFF. The CDR3 coding sequence is TGCGCCAGCAGCTTGGCGACAGGGGTCTACAATGAGCAGTTCTTC.

V usage is TRBV4-1 and J usage is TRBJ1-2; 7 nucleotides align to TRBD1. CDR3 length: 16 amino acids. V was pared by 2 bases and J by 4 bases, with 10 bases of the junction left unmatched. Germline-derived CDR1 and CDR2 are MGHRA and YSYEKL. In nucleotides, the CDR3 is TGCGCCAGCAGCCAACCCGGGACAGAAAACGGCTATGGCTACACCTTC. Translation: CASSQPGTENGYGYTF.